This T cell receptor (beta chain) derives from a study of blood T cells in healthy people across ages. PCR was performed a second time for about 6 to 11 cycles using a sample-barcoded 5' primer and a J-beta primer mix. TCRdb ran MiXCR on the 5' RACE reads and lists one entry per CDR3 protein. The sample lists more than 450,000 distinct CDR3 sequences, about 25% occurring once. This sample was shared with a second study, whose subject was T cells of mothers and their children.

The specimen sequenced was blood. The receptor comes from a boy aged 2-9 years in good health.

Here the CDR3 reads CASTSLAGGPGYNEQFF. The CDR3 nucleotides read TGTGCCAGCACCTCACTAGCGGGAGGGCCAGGCTACAATGAGCAGTTCTTC. The V call is TRBV7-6, the J call TRBJ2-1, with 13 bases matching TRBD2. The CDR3 covers 17 residues. Germline V gene data show CDR1 as SGHVS and CDR2 as FNYEAQ. V lost 7 bases and J lost 3; bases outside the gene matches: 9. The entire variable domain, with the rest obtained from reference TRBV7-6 and TRBJ2-1, is as follows: GAGVSQSPRYKVTKRGQDVALRCDPISGHVSLYWYRQALGQGPEFLTYFNYEAQQDKSGLPNDRFSAERPEGSISTLTIQRTEQRDSAMYRCASTSLAGGPGYNEQFFGPGTRLTVL.